Below, 10 T cell receptor beta chains from the same sample are listed, as sequenced in a study of molecular identifiers for immune sequencing clone quantification. MiXCR was run by TCRdb on the PCR reads, yielding one entry per CDR3 protein. There are hundreds of thousands of distinct CDR3 sequences in the sample; about 25% occur only once, and about 0.81% lies in the top ten. The material sequenced was naive CD8+ T cells from blood, with Jurkat cell RNA spiked in. Subset in this sample: FACS-sorted CD8+CD4-CCR7+CD45RA+ naive T cells. The receptors derive from a human donor in good health. Some libraries in this study had Jurkat cell RNA spiked in.

Worth noting for this clonotype: A much larger clone lies one base from this, so it may be a read error. This rearrangement joins TRBV4-3 to TRBJ1-4; D gene ambiguous. This CDR3 has 14 amino acids. The germline CDR1 and CDR2 sequences are LGHNA and YSLEER. V was cut by 3 bases and J by 4 bases, with 9 bases left in between. CDR3 loop: CASSQTSFNEKLFF. The CDR3 DNA follows: TGCGCCAGCAGCCAGACGAGCTTTAATGAAAAACTGTTTTTT.

The V call is TRBV6-6, the J call TRBJ2-7, with D perhaps matching TRBD1 (6 bases). The length of the CDR3 is 16 residues. The V gene's germline CDR1 is MNHNY and CDR2 SVGAGI (reference sequence). V was pared by 0 bases and J by 6 bases, with 18 bases between. CDR3 loop: CASSYSMAGEYGEQYF. CDR3 coding DNA: TGTGCCAGCAGTTACTCGATGGCAGGGGAGTATGGCGAGCAGTACTTC.

A word on this clonotype: With a much larger clone just one base away, this may be a read error. The rearrangement uses TRBV5-1 and TRBJ2-5; 7 bases match TRBD1. The length of the CDR3 is 16 residues. Germline CDR1 and CDR2: SGHRS and YFSETQ. Losses at the gene ends were 2 bases for V and 0 bases for J; bases not matched to a gene: 7. Here the CDR3 DNA reads TGCGCCAGCAGCTTCTTACAGGGGTCGTACCAAGAGACCCAGTACTTC. Its protein product is CASSFLQGSYQETQYF.

This sequence joins TRBV7-9 and TRBJ2-1; D is uncertain. V was pared by 5 bases and J by 7 bases, with 6 bases between. The CDR3 runs 11 residues. CDR1 is SEHNR, CDR2 FQNEAQ, per germline (reference sequence). CDR3 amino acids: CASSHPNEQFF. CDR3 sequence (DNA): TGTGCCAGCAGCCACCCGAATGAGCAGTTCTTC.

Many counts were recorded for this clonotype. The rearrangement links TRBV7-9 to TRBJ2-5; D gene unclear. This CDR3 has 13 residues. With 3 bases removed from V and 1 base from J, the gap between germline ends came to 6 bases. The germline V gene has CDR1 SEHNR and CDR2 FQNEAQ (reference sequence). The CDR3 here is CASSLGFQETQYF. CDR3 sequence (DNA): TGTGCCAGCAGCTTGGGCTTCCAAGAGACCCAGTACTTC.

V is TRBV6-5 and J is TRBJ2-1; the D is unclear. V was cut by 3 bases and J by 5 bases, with 14 bases left in between. Per the germline V gene, CDR1 is MNHEY and CDR2 is SVGAGI. CDR3 length equals 15 residues. CDR3 coding DNA: TGTGCCAGCAGTTATCCCCCTGGAGAGAACAATGAGCAGTTCTTC. This encodes CASSYPPGENNEQFF.

This chain uses TRBV7-9 with TRBJ1-1, with a weak D call TRBD1 (6 bases). The CDR3 extends over 14 amino acids. The germline CDR1 and CDR2 sequences are SEHNR and FQNEAQ (reference sequence). V lost 6 bases and J 10 bases, leaving 21 bases between the germline ends. The CDR3 DNA reads TGTGCCAGCAGGGGGGCGGGGCCGAACACTACAGCTTTCTTT. Protein product: CASRGAGPNTTAFF.

The V gene is TRBV5-1, the J gene TRBJ2-3; tentatively, D is TRBD2 (5 bases). Looked up from germline, CDR1 is SGHRS and CDR2 is YFSETQ. CDR3 length: 14 amino acids. V was clipped by 0 bases and J by 8 bases, with 13 bases between them. The CDR3 DNA reads as TGCGCCAGCAGCTTGGAAACGGGAATCGGTACGCAGTATTTT. This sequence encodes CASSLETGIGTQYF.

With respect to this clonotype: A read error is possible here, since a much larger clone lies one base away. The V call is TRBV7-2, the J call TRBJ1-4; 8 nucleotides align to TRBD1. V lost 6 bases, J lost 2 bases, and 5 bases stayed unmatched. The CDR3 totals 15 residues. Per the germline V gene, CDR1 is SGHTA and CDR2 is FQGNSA. The CDR3 DNA follows: TGTACCAGCAGAGCCGACAGGGGCACTAATGAAAAACTGTTTTTT. This sequence encodes CTSRADRGTNEKLFF.

The sample holds a few counts of this clonotype. The chain employs TRBV7-9 and TRBJ2-7; maybe TRBD1 (6 bases). CDR3 length equals 14 residues. Germline V gene data show CDR1 as SEHNR and CDR2 as FQNEAQ (reference sequence). V lost 6 bases and J lost 1, with 13 bases in between. The CDR3 DNA sequence: TGTGCCAGCAGTCCCCCCACAGGGTCCTACGAGCAGTACTTC. Translating it yields CASSPPTGSYEQYF.